This T cell receptor (beta chain) was sequenced for a study of cytomegalovirus exposure and HLA in healthy donors. Study as a whole: Roughly 85 million unique TCRs from HLA-typed donors made up an early data release.

In the PCR, 60 Vbeta and 13 Jbeta primers were used. Method: immunoSEQ multiplex PCR; TCRdb's copy keeps in-frame clones and lacks some. The table lists about 140,000 clones, about 74% of them singletons, with about 3% in the top ten. Notes on the study in general: In vitro assays verified that three CMV-associated chains recognized CMV antigens specifically. Most sequenced TCRs were rare (though some public TCRs occurred in many donors). Later genetic work tied a missense DCLRE1C variant to beta-chain V and J trimming.

In this sample, this clone turned up a few times. Its antigen is unknown. This CDR3 spans 14 amino acids. V was pared by 6 bases and J by 4 bases, with 7 bases of the junction left unmatched. The germline V gene has CDR1 MNHEY and CDR2 SVGAGI. Material: PBMCs. The chain recombines TRBV6-5 with TRBJ2-5; 8 positions match TRBD1. This clonotype was obtained from a male donor in good health and CMV-seronegative. The CDR3 here is CASSLGQGGETQYF. CDR3 in DNA: TGTGCCAGCAGCCTAGGACAGGGTGGAGAGACCCAGTACTTC.